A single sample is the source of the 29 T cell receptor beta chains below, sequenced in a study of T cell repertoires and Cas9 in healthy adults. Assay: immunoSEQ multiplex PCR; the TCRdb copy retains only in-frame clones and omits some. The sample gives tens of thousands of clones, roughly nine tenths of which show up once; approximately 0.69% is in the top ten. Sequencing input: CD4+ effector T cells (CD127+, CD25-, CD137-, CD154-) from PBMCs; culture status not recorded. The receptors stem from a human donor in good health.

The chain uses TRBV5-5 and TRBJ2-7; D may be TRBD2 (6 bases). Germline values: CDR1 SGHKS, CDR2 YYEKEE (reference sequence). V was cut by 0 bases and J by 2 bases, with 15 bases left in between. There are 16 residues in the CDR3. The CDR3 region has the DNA TGTGCCAGCAGCTTGGGTTGGTCAGGGACTCCCTACGAGCAGTACTTC. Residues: CASSLGWSGTPYEQYF.

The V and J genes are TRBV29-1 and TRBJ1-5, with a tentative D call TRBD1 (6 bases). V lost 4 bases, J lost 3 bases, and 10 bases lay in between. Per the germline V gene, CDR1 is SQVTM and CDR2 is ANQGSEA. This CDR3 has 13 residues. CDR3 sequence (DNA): TGCAGCGTTGGGGCAGGGGTCAATCAGCCCCAGCATTTT. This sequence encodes CSVGAGVNQPQHF.

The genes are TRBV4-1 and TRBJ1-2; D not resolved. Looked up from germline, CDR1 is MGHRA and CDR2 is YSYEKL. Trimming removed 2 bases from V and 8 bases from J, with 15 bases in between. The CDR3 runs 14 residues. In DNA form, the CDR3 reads TGCGCCAGCAGCCAACCGGGCCAATCGAACGGCTACACCTTC. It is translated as CASSQPGQSNGYTF.

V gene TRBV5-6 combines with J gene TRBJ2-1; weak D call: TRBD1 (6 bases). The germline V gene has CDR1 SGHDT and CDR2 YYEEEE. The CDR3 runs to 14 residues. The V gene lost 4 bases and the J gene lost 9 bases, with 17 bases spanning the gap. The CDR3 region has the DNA TGTGCCAGCAGCACGCCAGGGACATCGCGTGAGCAGTTCTTC. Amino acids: CASSTPGTSREQFF.

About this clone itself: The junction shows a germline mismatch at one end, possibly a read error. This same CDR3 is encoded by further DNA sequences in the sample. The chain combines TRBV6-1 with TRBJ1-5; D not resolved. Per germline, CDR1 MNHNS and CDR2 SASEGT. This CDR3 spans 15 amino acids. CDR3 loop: CASKGFLYSNQPQHF. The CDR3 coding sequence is TGCGCCAGCAAAGGTTTCCTGTATAGCAATCAGCCCCAGCATTTT.

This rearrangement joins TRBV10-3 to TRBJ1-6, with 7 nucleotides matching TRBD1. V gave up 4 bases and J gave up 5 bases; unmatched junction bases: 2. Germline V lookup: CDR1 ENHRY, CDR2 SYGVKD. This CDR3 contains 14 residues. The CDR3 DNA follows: TGTGCCATCAGTGCCGACAGGGATAATTCACCCCTCCACTTT. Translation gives CAISADRDNSPLHF.

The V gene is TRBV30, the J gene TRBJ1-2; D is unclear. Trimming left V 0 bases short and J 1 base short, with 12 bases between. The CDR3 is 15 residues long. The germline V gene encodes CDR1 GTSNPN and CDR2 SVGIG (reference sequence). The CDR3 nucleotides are TGTGCCTGGAGTGTAATGCAGGTGATTAACTATGGCTACACCTTC. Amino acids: CAWSVMQVINYGYTF.

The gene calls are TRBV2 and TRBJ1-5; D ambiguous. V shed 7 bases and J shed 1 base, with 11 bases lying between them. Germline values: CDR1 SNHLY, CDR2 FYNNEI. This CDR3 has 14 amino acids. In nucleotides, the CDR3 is TGTGCCAGCAAAATCGACGGAAGCAATCAGCCCCAGCATTTT. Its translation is CASKIDGSNQPQHF.

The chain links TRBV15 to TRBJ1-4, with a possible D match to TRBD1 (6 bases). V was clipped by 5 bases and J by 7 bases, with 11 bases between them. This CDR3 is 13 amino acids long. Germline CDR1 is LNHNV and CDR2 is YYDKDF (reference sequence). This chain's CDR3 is CATSETGSEKLFF. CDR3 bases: TGTGCCACCAGCGAAACAGGGAGTGAAAAACTGTTTTTT.

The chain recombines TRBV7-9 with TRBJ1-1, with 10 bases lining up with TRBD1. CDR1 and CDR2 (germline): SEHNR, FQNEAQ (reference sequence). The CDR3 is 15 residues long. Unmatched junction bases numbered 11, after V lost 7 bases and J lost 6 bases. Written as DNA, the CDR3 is TGTGCCAGCAACCGACCGGGACAGGGGATTGCTGAAGCTTTCTTT. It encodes CASNRPGQGIAEAFF.

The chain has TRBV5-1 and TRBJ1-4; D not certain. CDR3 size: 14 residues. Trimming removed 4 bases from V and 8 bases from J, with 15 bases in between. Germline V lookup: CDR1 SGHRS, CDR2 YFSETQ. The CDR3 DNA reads TGCGCCAGCAGCCCGATGATTCAAAAGGAAAAACTGTTTTTT. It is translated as CASSPMIQKEKLFF.

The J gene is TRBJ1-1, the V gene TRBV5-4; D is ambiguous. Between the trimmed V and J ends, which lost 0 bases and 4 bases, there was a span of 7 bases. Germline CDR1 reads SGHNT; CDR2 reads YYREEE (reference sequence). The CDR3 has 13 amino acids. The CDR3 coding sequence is TGTGCCAGCAGCTTGGACACTTCCACTGAAGCTTTCTTT. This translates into CASSLDTSTEAFF.

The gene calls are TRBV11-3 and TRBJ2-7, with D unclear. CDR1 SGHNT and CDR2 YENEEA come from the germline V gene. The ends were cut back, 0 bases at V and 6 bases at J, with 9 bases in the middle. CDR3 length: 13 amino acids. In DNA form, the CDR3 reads TGTGCCAGCAGCTTAGAGGGGTTGGGCGAGCAGTACTTC. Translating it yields CASSLEGLGEQYF.

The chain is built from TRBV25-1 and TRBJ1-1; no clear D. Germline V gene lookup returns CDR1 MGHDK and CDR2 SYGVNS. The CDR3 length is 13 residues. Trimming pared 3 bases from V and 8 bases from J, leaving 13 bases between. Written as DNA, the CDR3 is TGTGCCAGCAGTGATAGGGAGCGGCTCGAAGCTTTCTTT. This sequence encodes CASSDRERLEAFF.

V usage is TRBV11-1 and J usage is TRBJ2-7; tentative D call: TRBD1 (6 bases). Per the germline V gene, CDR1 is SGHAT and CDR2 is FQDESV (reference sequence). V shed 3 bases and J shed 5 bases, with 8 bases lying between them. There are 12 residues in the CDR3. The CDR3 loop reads CASSLNRDEQYF. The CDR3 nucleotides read TGTGCCAGCAGCTTGAACAGGGACGAGCAGTACTTC.

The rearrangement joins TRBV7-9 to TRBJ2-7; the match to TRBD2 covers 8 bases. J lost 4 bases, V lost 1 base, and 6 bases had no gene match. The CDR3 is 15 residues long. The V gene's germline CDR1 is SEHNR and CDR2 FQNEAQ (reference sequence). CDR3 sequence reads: CASSLVWASGYEQYF. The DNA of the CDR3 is TGTGCCAGCAGCTTAGTCTGGGCTAGCGGGTACGAGCAGTACTTC.

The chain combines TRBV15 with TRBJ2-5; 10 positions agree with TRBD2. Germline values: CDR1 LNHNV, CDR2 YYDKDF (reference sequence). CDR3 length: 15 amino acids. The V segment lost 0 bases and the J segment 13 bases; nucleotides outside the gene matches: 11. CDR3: CATSRESGGDYERYF. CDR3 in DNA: TGTGCCACCAGCAGAGAGAGCGGGGGGGACTACGAGCGGTACTTC.

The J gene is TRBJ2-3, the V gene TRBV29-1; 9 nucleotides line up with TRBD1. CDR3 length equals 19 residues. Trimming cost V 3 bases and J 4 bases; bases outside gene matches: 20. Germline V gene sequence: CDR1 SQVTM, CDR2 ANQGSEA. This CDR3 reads CSVDNTQGLVGQGADTQYF. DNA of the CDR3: TGCAGCGTTGATAATACTCAAGGATTGGTGGGACAGGGCGCAGATACGCAGTATTTT.

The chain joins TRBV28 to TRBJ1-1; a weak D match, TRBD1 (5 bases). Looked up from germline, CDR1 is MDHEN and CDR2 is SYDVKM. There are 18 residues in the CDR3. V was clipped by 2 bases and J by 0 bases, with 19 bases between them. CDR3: CASSLGFRQGNVNTEAFF. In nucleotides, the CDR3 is TGTGCCAGCAGTTTAGGGTTTAGGCAGGGTAATGTGAACACTGAAGCTTTCTTT. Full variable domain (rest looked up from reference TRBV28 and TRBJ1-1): DVKVTQSSRYLVKRTGEKVFLECVQDMDHENMFWYRQDPGLGLRLIYFSYDVKMKEKGDIPEGYSVSREKKERFSLILESASTNQTSMYLCASSLGFRQGNVNTEAFFGQGTRLTVV.

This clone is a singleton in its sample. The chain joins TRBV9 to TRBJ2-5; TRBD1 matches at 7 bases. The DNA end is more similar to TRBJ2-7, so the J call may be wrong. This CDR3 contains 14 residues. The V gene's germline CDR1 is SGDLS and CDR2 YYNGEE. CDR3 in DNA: TGTGCCAGCAGCGTAGGAGGGGGCTACTACGAGCAGTACTTC. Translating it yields CASSVGGGYYEQYF.

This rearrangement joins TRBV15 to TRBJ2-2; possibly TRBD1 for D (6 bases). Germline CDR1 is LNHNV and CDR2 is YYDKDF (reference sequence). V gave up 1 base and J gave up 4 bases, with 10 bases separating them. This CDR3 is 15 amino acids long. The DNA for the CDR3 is TGTGCCACCAGCAGAGTTCGGGACACCACCGGGGAGCTGTTTTTT. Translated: CATSRVRDTTGELFF.

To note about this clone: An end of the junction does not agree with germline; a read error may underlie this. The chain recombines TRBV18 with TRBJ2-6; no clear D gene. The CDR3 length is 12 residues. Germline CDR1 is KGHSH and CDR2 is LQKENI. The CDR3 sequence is CTSSAGANVLTF. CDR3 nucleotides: TGTACCAGCTCGGCTGGGGCCAACGTCCTGACTTTC. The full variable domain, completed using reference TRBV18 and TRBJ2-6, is NAGVMQNPRHLVRRRGQEARLRCSPMKGHSHVYWYRQLPEEGLKFMVYLQKENIIDESGMPKERFSAEFPKEGPSILRIQQVVRGDSAAYFCTSSAGANVLTFGAGSRLTVL.

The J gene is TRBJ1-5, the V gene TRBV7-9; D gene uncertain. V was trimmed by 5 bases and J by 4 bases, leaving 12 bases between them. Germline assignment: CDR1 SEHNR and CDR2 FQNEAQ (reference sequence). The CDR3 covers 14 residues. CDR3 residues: CASSPLSTNQPQHF. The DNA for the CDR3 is TGTGCCAGCAGCCCGCTCTCCACGAATCAGCCCCAGCATTTT.

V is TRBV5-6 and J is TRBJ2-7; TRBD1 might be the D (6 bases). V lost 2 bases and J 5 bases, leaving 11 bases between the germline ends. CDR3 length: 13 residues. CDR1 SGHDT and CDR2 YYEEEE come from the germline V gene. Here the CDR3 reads CASSFQGRDEQYF. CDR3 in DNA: TGTGCCAGCAGCTTCCAGGGGCGCGACGAGCAGTACTTC.

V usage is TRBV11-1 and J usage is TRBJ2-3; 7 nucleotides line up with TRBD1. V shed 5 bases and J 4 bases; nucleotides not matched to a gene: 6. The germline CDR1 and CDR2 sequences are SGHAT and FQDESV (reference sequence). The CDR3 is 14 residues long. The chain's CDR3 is CASSQTGAADTQYF. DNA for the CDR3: TGTGCCAGCAGCCAAACAGGGGCCGCAGATACGCAGTATTTT.

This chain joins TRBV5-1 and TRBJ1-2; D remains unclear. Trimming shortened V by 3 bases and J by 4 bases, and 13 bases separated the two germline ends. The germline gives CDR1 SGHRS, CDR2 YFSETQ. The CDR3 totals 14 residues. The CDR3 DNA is TGCGCCAGCAGCTCACCCAGACAAGGCTATGGCTACACCTTC. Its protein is CASSSPRQGYGYTF.

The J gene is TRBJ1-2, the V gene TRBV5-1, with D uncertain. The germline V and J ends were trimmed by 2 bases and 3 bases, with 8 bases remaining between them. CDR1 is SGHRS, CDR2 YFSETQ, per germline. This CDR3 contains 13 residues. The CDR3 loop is CASSFDGDYGYTF. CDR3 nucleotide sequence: TGCGCCAGCAGCTTCGACGGGGACTATGGCTACACCTTC.

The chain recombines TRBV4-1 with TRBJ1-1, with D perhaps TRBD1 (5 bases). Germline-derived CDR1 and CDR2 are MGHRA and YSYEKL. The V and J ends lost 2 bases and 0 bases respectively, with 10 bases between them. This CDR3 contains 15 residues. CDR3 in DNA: TGCGCCAGCAGCCAACGCGCAGGGCTGAACACTGAAGCTTTCTTT. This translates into CASSQRAGLNTEAFF.

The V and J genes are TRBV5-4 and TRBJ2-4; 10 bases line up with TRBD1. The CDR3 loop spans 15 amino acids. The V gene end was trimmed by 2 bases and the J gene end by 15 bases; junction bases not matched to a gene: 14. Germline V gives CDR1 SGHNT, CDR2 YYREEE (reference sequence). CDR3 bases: TGTGCCAGCAGCTTATCGACAGGGGGCCGGGTGAGGATGTACTTC. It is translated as CASSLSTGGRVRMYF.